This section outlines one TCR beta chain sequence together with its context. The data are from a study of blood T cell repertoires in COVID-19. As for the study in general: Acute and convalescent COVID-19 samples came from the United States, Italy and Spain. The cDNA or gDNA used as material had been derived from T cells, B-cell-depleted T cells, or PBMCs.

TCRdb's table, derived via immunoSEQ multiplex PCR, lists solely in-frame clones and lacks some. Of roughly 300,000 clones listed, about 85% are singletons. The germline CDR1 and CDR2 sequences are SGHTA and FQGNSA. The CDR3 is 14 amino acids. Trimming pared 10 bases from V and 13 bases from J, leaving 26 bases between. V and J are TRBV7-2 and TRBJ2-1; tentatively, D is TRBD2 (6 bases). The clonotype originates from a human donor in a cohort sampled during active COVID-19. Sequencing used peripheral blood. The CDR3 DNA reads TGTGCCACCGAACCTGGCGGAACCGGGACTCCCCAGTTCTTC. Residues: CATEPGGTGTPQFF.